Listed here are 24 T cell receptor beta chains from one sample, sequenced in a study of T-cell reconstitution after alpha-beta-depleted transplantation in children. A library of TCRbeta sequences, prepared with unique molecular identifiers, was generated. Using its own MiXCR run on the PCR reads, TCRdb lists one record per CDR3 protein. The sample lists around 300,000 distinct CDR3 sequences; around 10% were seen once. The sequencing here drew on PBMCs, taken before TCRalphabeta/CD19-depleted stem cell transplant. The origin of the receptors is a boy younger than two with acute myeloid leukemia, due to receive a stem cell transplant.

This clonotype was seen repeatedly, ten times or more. The CDR3 sequence is CASSASRTGRNTGELFF. DNA of the CDR3: TGTGCCAGCAGCGCTTCTCGGACAGGGAGAAACACCGGGGAGCTGTTTTTT. The gene calls are TRBV9 and TRBJ2-2, with 8 bases fitting TRBD1. The V gene's germline CDR1 is SGDLS and CDR2 YYNGEE. J lost 2 bases, V lost 3 bases, and 9 bases had no gene match. The CDR3 sequence is 17 residues long.

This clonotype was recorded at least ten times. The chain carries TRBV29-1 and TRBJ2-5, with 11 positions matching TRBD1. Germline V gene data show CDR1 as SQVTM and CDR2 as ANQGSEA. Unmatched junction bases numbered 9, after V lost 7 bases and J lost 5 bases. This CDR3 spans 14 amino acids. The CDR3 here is CSAGSGTGGETQYF. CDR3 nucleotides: TGCAGCGCCGGATCCGGGACAGGGGGGGAGACCCAGTACTTC. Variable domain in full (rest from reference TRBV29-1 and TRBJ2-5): SAVISQKPSRDICQRGTSLTIQCQVDSQVTMMFWYRQQPGQSLTLIATANQGSEATYESGFVIDKFPISRPNLTFSTLTVSNMSPEDSSIYLCSAGSGTGGETQYFGPGTRLLVL.

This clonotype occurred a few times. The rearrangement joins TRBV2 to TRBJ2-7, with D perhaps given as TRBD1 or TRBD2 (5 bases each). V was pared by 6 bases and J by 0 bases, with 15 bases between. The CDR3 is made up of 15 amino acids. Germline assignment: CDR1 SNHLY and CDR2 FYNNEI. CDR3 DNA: TGTGCCAGCAGGCTCACGAGGGGAAGCTCCTACGAGCAGTACTTC. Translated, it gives CASRLTRGSSYEQYF. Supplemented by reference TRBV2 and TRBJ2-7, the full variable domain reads EPEVTQTPSHQVTQMGQEVILRCVPISNHLYFYWYRQILGQKVEFLVSFYNNEISEKSEIFDDQFSVERPDGSNFTLKIRSTKLEDSAMYFCASRLTRGSSYEQYFGPGTRLTVT.

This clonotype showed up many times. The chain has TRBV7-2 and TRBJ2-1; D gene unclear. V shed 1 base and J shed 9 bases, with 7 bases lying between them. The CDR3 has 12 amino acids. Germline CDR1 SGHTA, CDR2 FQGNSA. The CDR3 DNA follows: TGTGCCAGCAGCTTAGTCCTCTCTGAGCAGTTCTTC. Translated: CASSLVLSEQFF.

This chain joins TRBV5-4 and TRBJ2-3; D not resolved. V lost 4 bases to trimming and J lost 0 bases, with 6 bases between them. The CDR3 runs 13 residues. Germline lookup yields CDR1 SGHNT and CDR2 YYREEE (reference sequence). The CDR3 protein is CASSKISTDTQYF. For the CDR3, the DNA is TGTGCCAGCAGCAAAATTAGCACAGATACGCAGTATTTT.

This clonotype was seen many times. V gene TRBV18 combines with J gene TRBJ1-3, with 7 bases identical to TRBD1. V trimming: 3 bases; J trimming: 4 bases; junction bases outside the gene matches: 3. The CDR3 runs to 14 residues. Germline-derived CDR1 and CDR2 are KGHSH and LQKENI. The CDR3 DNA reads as TGTGCCAGCTCACCGCAGGGGGTCGGAAACACCATATATTTT. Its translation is CASSPQGVGNTIYF. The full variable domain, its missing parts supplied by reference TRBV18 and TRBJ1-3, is NAGVMQNPRHLVRRRGQEARLRCSPMKGHSHVYWYRQLPEEGLKFMVYLQKENIIDESGMPKERFSAEFPKEGPSILRIQQVVRGDSAAYFCASSPQGVGNTIYFGEGSWLTVV.

Written as DNA, the CDR3 is TGTGCCAGCAGCCCCCTCGGGGCAGAGACCCAGTACTTC. Residues: CASSPLGAETQYF. This chain joins TRBV14 and TRBJ2-5; D is tentatively TRBD1 or TRBD2 (5 bases each). V was shortened by 4 bases and J by 4 bases, with 10 bases between the two germline ends. CDR3 length: 13 residues. The germline gives CDR1 SGHDN, CDR2 FVKESK. Complete variable domain (other parts from reference TRBV14 and TRBJ2-5): EAGVTQFPSHSVIEKGQTVTLRCDPISGHDNLYWYRRVMGKEIKFLLHFVKESKQDESGMPNNRFLAERTGGTYSTLKVQPAELEDSGVYFCASSPLGAETQYFGPGTRLLVL.

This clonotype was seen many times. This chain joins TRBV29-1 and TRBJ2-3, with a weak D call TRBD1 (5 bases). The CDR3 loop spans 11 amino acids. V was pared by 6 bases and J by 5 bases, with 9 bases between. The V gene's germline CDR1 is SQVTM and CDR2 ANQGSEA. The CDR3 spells CSVARGDTQYF. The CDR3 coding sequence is TGCAGCGTCGCTAGGGGAGATACGCAGTATTTT.

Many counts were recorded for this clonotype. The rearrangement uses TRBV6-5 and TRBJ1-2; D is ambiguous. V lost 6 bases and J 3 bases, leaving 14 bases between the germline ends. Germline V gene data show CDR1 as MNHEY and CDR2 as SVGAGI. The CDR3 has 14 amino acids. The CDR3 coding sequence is TGTGCCAGCAGGTATATCCGGACGGACTATGGCTACACCTTC. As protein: CASRYIRTDYGYTF.

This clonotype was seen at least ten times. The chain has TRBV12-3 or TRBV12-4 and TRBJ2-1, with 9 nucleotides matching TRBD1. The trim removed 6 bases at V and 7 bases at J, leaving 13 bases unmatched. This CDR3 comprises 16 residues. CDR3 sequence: CASSPLLGQGLNEQFF. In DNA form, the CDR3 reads TGTGCCAGCAGCCCCTTGTTGGGACAGGGTTTAAATGAGCAGTTCTTC.

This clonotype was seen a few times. CDR3: CASSELLGQPQHF. CDR3 in DNA: TGTGCCAGCAGTGAACTACTAGGTCAGCCCCAGCATTTT. V gene TRBV2 combines with J gene TRBJ1-5; D not certain. The length of the CDR3 is 13 residues. From germline, CDR1 is SNHLY and CDR2 FYNNEI. Trimming shortened V by 2 bases and J by 6 bases, and 8 bases separated the two germline ends.

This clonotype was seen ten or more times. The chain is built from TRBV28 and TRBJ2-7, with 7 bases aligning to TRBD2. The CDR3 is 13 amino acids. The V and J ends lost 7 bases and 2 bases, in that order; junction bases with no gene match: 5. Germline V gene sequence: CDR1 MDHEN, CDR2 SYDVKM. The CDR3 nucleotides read TGTGCCAGCACCCCGGGAGGACCCTACGAGCAGTACTTC. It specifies CASTPGGPYEQYF.

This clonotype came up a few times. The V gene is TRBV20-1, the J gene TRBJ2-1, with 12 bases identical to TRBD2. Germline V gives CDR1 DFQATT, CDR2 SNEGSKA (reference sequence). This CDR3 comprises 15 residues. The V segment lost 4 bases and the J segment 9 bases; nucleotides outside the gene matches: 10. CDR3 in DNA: TGCAGTGCTATCCCGACTAGCGGGAGCTTCCGTGAGCAGTTCTTC. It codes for CSAIPTSGSFREQFF.

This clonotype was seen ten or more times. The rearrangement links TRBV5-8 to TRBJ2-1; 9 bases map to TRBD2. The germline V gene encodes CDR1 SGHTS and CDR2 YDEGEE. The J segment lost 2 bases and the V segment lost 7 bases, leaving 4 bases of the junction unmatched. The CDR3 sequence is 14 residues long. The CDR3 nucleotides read TGTGCCAGCTACGCGGGAGGGCCCTACAATGAGCAGTTCTTC. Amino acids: CASYAGGPYNEQFF.

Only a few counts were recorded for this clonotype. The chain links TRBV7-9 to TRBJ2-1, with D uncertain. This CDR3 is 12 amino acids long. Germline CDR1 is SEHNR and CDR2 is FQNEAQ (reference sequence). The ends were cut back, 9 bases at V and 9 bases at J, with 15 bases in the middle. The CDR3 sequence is CASKNAVGEQFF. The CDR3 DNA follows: TGTGCCAGTAAGAATGCTGTCGGTGAGCAGTTCTTC.

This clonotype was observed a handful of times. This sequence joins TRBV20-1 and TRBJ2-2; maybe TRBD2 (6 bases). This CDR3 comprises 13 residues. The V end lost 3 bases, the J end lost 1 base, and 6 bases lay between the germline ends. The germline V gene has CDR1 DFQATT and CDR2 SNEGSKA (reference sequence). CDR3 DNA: TGCAGTGCTAGGCGGGAGAACACCGGGGAGCTGTTTTTT. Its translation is CSARRENTGELFF.

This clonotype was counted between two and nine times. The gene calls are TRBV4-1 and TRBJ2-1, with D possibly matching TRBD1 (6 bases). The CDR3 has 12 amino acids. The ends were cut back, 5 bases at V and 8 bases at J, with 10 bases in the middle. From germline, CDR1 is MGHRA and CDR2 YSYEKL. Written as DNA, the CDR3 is TGCGCCAGCAGCTACTCAGGGGATGAGCAGTTCTTC. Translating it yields CASSYSGDEQFF.

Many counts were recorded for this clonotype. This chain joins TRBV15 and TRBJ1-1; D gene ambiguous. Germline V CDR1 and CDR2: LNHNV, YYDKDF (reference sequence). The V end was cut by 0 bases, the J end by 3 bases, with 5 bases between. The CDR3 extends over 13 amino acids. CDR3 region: CATSRERDTEAFF. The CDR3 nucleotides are TGTGCCACCAGCAGAGAACGGGACACTGAAGCTTTCTTT.

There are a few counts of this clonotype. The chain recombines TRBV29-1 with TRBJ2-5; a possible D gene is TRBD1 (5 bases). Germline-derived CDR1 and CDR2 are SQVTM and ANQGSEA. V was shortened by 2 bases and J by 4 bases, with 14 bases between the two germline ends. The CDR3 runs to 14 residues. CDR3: CSVESRVDGETQYF. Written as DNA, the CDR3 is TGCAGCGTTGAATCCAGGGTTGATGGAGAGACCCAGTACTTC.

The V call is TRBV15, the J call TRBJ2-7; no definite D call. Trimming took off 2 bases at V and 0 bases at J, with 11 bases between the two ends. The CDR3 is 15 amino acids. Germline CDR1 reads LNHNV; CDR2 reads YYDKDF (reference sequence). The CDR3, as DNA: TGTGCCACCAGCAGAACTGAGACAAGCTCCTACGAGCAGTACTTC. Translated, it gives CATSRTETSSYEQYF. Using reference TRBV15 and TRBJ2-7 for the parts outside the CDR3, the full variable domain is DAMVIQNPRYQVTQFGKPVTLSCSQTLNHNVMYWYQQKSSQAPKLLFHYYDKDFNNEADTPDNFQSRRPNTSFCFLDIRSPGLGDTAMYLCATSRTETSSYEQYFGPGTRLTVT.

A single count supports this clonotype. The CDR3: CASSLSGGPLRDTQYF. In DNA, the CDR3 is TGTGCCAGCAGTTTATCGGGGGGACCCCTACGGGATACGCAGTATTTT. V usage is TRBV27 and J usage is TRBJ2-3, with a tentative D call TRBD2 (6 bases). The V and J ends lost 0 bases and 6 bases respectively, with 16 bases between them. This CDR3 is built from 16 residues. Germline V gives CDR1 MNHEY, CDR2 SMNVEV (reference sequence).

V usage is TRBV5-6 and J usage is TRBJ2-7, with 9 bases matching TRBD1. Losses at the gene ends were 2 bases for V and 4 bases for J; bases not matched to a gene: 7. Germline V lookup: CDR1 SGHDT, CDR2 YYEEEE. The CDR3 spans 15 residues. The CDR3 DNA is TGTGCCAGCAGCTTTTTCGGGACAGGGAGGTACGAGCAGTACTTC. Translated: CASSFFGTGRYEQYF.

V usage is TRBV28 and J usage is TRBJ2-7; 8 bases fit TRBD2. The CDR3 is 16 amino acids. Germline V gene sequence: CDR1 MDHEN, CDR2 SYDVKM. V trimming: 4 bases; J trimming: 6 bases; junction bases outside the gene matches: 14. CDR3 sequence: CASSWSGAGVVSEQYF. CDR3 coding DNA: TGTGCCAGCAGTTGGTCCGGAGCGGGAGTTGTTAGCGAGCAGTACTTC.

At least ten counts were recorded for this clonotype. The CDR3 nucleotides read TGTGCCAGCAGCCCCGGGTCACTAGCGGGAGTTTCGGATACGCAGTATTTT. It translates to CASSPGSLAGVSDTQYF. The chain carries TRBV11-2 and TRBJ2-3, with 11 positions matching TRBD2. The CDR3 spans 17 residues. J lost 6 bases, V lost 5 bases, and 13 bases had no gene match. CDR1 and CDR2 (germline): SGHAT, FQNNGV.